The 18 T cell receptor beta chains below come from one sample, sequenced in a study of shared clonotypes between healthy human individuals. Profiling relied on immunoSEQ multiplex PCR, and the TCRdb table lists in-frame clones only, not all of them. Of some 2,100,000 clones detected, approximately 94% appear once; the ten largest clones hold roughly 0.13%. Sample: naive CD4+ T cells sorted from blood. Noted subset: CD45RA+ positively selected. The receptors derive from a man aged 18-30 years in good health.

The chain employs TRBV28 and TRBJ1-5, with 7 bases matching TRBD1. With 6 bases clipped from V and 2 bases from J, the junction kept 7 bases outside the gene matches. This CDR3 spans 15 amino acids. The germline gives CDR1 MDHEN, CDR2 SYDVKM. The CDR3 sequence: CASRLQGRRNQPQHF. CDR3 nucleotide sequence: TGTGCCAGCAGATTACAGGGGAGGCGCAATCAGCCCCAGCATTTT. Full variable domain (missing parts from reference TRBV28 and TRBJ1-5): DVKVTQSSRYLVKRTGEKVFLECVQDMDHENMFWYRQDPGLGLRLIYFSYDVKMKEKGDIPEGYSVSREKKERFSLILESASTNQTSMYLCASRLQGRRNQPQHFGDGTRLSIL.

This rearrangement joins TRBV29-1 to TRBJ1-2; TRBD1 matches at 11 bases. The V and J ends lost 4 bases and 7 bases, in that order; junction bases with no gene match: 5. CDR3 length: 13 amino acids. Germline V gene sequence: CDR1 SQVTM, CDR2 ANQGSEA. The CDR3 sequence: CSVAGTGGVGYTF. CDR3 nucleotides: TGCAGCGTTGCCGGGACAGGGGGGGTTGGCTACACCTTC.

V usage is TRBV2 and J usage is TRBJ2-5; the D gene is possibly TRBD1 (5 bases). The CDR3 spans 14 residues. The germline V and J ends were trimmed by 9 bases and 7 bases, with 21 bases remaining between them. The V gene's germline CDR1 is SNHLY and CDR2 FYNNEI. Here the CDR3 reads CASVSKQVRGTQYF. The CDR3 DNA reads as TGTGCCAGTGTTTCGAAACAGGTCAGAGGGACCCAGTACTTC.

In its sample, this clone was seen once. V usage is TRBV30 and J usage is TRBJ1-3; 9 positions agree with TRBD1. With 5 bases clipped from V and 4 bases from J, the junction kept 6 bases outside the gene matches. The CDR3 covers 14 residues. CDR1 GTSNPN and CDR2 SVGIG come from the germline V gene (reference sequence). The CDR3 bases are TGTGCCTGGGGCCGGGACAGGGCCGGAAACACCATATATTTT. Its translation is CAWGRDRAGNTIYF.

This clone occurred once. The J gene is TRBJ2-3, the V gene TRBV4-1; a weak D match, TRBD2 (6 bases). Germline V lookup: CDR1 MGHRA, CDR2 YSYEKL. The V gene lost 3 bases and the J gene lost 5 bases, with 15 bases spanning the gap. This CDR3 is built from 15 residues. CDR3 sequence (DNA): TGCGCCAGCAGCCAGGAGGGGCTGAGTATAGATACGCAGTATTTT. Translation: CASSQEGLSIDTQYF.

The chain has TRBV4-1 and TRBJ2-5; a possible D gene is TRBD1 (6 bases). The CDR3 runs to 14 residues. The V end lost 2 bases, the J end lost 4 bases, and 11 bases lay between the germline ends. CDR1 is MGHRA and CDR2 is YSYEKL in the germline V gene. CDR3 sequence: CASSQLPGAETQYF. In nucleotides, the CDR3 is TGCGCCAGCAGCCAACTTCCAGGGGCAGAGACCCAGTACTTC.

This clone was seen once. The V gene is TRBV7-2, the J gene TRBJ1-1; D is ambiguous. This CDR3 has 14 amino acids. Trimming took 0 bases from V and 7 from J, leaving 12 bases between them. Germline values: CDR1 SGHTA, CDR2 FQGNSA. Written as DNA, the CDR3 is TGTGCCAGCAGCTTAGCTCCTGGGTGGGATGAAGCTTTCTTT. Its protein product is CASSLAPGWDEAFF.

The V and J genes are TRBV7-9 and TRBJ1-1; no clear D gene. V lost 5 bases and J lost 2, with 12 bases in between. Germline V gene data show CDR1 as SEHNR and CDR2 as FQNEAQ (reference sequence). The CDR3 has 14 amino acids. CDR3 region: CASSLWEINTEAFF. As DNA, the CDR3 is TGTGCCAGCAGCCTCTGGGAGATTAACACTGAAGCTTTCTTT.

The chain has TRBV28 and TRBJ1-4; D remains ambiguous. CDR3 length: 14 residues. The V end was cut by 8 bases, the J end by 0 bases, with 10 bases between. The germline V gene encodes CDR1 MDHEN and CDR2 SYDVKM. The CDR3 DNA follows: TGTGCCAGCTGTTCGGCAGCAACTAATGAAAAACTGTTTTTT. This codes for CASCSAATNEKLFF. Filled out from reference TRBV28 and TRBJ1-4, the complete variable domain reads DVKVTQSSRYLVKRTGEKVFLECVQDMDHENMFWYRQDPGLGLRLIYFSYDVKMKEKGDIPEGYSVSREKKERFSLILESASTNQTSMYLCASCSAATNEKLFFGSGTQLSVL.

A remark on this clone: Other nucleotide sequences in the sample specify the same CDR3. The chain recombines TRBV2 with TRBJ1-6; D perhaps matches TRBD1 (5 bases). The CDR3 sequence is 12 residues long. V lost 4 bases, J lost 9 bases, and 7 bases lay in between. Germline V gene lookup returns CDR1 SNHLY and CDR2 FYNNEI. Written as DNA, the CDR3 is TGTGCCAGCAGTGTTGGGGGTTCACCCCTCCACTTT. Protein product: CASSVGGSPLHF.

Note on this clone: Other DNA variants within this sample encode the same CDR3. The chain joins TRBV5-1 to TRBJ2-5, with unresolved D. V lost 0 bases, J lost 3 bases, and 9 bases lay in between. The CDR3 consists of 14 residues. Germline lookup yields CDR1 SGHRS and CDR2 YFSETQ. The CDR3 is CASSLEGSKETQYF. CDR3 in DNA: TGCGCCAGCAGCTTGGAGGGCAGCAAAGAGACCCAGTACTTC.

The chain employs TRBV25-1 and TRBJ2-5; no reliable D call. In germline, CDR1 is MGHDK, CDR2 SYGVNS. CDR3 size: 14 residues. V gave up 5 bases and J gave up 5 bases, with 15 bases separating them. This CDR3 is CASSTRPPDETQYF. CDR3 sequence (DNA): TGTGCCAGCAGTACACGGCCCCCCGACGAGACCCAGTACTTC.

Points on this clone: This same CDR3 is encoded by further DNA sequences in the sample. V usage is TRBV18 and J usage is TRBJ1-5; D perhaps matches TRBD1 (5 bases). CDR1 is KGHSH, CDR2 LQKENI, per germline. The ends were cut back, 2 bases at V and 2 bases at J, with 10 bases in the middle. The CDR3 length is 15 residues. CDR3 nucleotide sequence: TGTGCCAGCTCACCATCCCAGGGCGGCAATCAGCCCCAGCATTTT. Its translation: CASSPSQGGNQPQHF.

The chain links TRBV1 to TRBJ2-2; TRBD1 was called by the table and not checked on the DNA. TRBV1 is described as a pseudogene. The CDR3 is 15 residues long. CDR3 DNA: TGCACCAGCAGCGTGACAGGGAAGAATGCCGGGGAGCTGTTTTTT. Translated: CTSSVTGKNAGELFF.

The chain has TRBV5-4 and TRBJ2-7; the D is unclear. The V and J ends lost 0 bases and 4 bases respectively, with 14 bases between them. Looked up from germline, CDR1 is SGHNT and CDR2 is YYREEE (reference sequence). The CDR3 extends over 15 amino acids. The CDR3 loop is CASSLAGIGSYEQYF. The CDR3 DNA follows: TGTGCCAGCAGCTTGGCTGGGATAGGTTCTTACGAGCAGTACTTC. Looking up the rest from reference TRBV5-4 and TRBJ2-7 gives the full variable domain: ETGVTQSPTHLIKTRGQQVTLRCSSQSGHNTVSWYQQALGQGPQFIFQYYREEENGRGNFPPRFSGLQFPNYSSELNVNALELDDSALYLCASSLAGIGSYEQYFGPGTRLTVT.

The V gene is TRBV7-2, the J gene TRBJ2-2, with 10 nucleotides matching TRBD2. This CDR3 has 16 residues. The V segment lost 7 bases and the J segment 6 bases; nucleotides outside the gene matches: 11. The germline CDR1 and CDR2 sequences are SGHTA and FQGNSA. The CDR3 coding sequence is TGTGCCAGCACCGCACAGGCTAGCGGGGGATCCGGGGAGCTGTTTTTT. Amino acid sequence: CASTAQASGGSGELFF.

This clone appeared once. This chain connects TRBV10-1 to TRBJ2-4; tentative D call: TRBD1 (5 bases). This CDR3 has 16 amino acids. Trimming left V 2 bases short and J 0 bases short, with 11 bases between. In germline, CDR1 is WNHNN, CDR2 SYGVQD (reference sequence). This chain's CDR3 is CASSEPTGIAKNIQYF. The CDR3 bases are TGCGCCAGCAGTGAGCCTACAGGAATAGCCAAAAACATTCAGTACTTC.

The rearrangement uses TRBV19 and TRBJ2-7; D not resolved. V lost 1 base, J lost 1 base, and 11 bases lay in between. The germline V gene has CDR1 LNHDA and CDR2 SQIVND (reference sequence). CDR3 length: 15 residues. The CDR3 protein is CASSIADLGSYEQYF. The CDR3 DNA sequence: TGTGCCAGTAGTATAGCTGACCTTGGGTCCTACGAGCAGTACTTC. The full variable domain, completed using reference TRBV19 and TRBJ2-7, is DGGITQSPKYLFRKEGQNVTLSCEQNLNHDAMYWYRQDPGQGLRLIYYSQIVNDFQKGDIAEGYSVSREKKESFPLTVTSAQKNPTAFYLCASSIADLGSYEQYFGPGTRLTVT.